This T cell receptor beta chain was profiled in a study of Graves' ophthalmopathy and Graves' hyperthyroidism. RNA transcripts yielded amplified TCR beta CDR3 regions. An initial RT-PCR round employing HTBI primers preceded a second-round multiplex PCR. TCRdb passed the multiplex PCR reads through MiXCR, listing each CDR3 protein once. The sample includes around 1.1 million distinct CDR3 sequences, 35% to 40% of them seen just once. V shed 4 bases and J shed 5 bases, with 11 bases lying between them. The CDR3 totals 13 residues. Germline assignment: CDR1 SGHAT and CDR2 FQDESV (reference sequence). Study results and caveats: In predicting ophthalmopathy progression, the model reached 65% to 71% sensitivity and 72.22% specificity.

This clonotype was detected many times. Its specificity is unknown. The clonotype comes from an adult man with Graves' hyperthyroidism. J is TRBJ1-2 and V is TRBV11-1, with D perhaps TRBD1 (6 bases). The source material was peripheral blood or thyroid tissue (not recorded which). CDR3 DNA: TGTGCCAGCAGCTGGACAGATCTATATGGCTACACCTTC. The encoded protein is CASSWTDLYGYTF.